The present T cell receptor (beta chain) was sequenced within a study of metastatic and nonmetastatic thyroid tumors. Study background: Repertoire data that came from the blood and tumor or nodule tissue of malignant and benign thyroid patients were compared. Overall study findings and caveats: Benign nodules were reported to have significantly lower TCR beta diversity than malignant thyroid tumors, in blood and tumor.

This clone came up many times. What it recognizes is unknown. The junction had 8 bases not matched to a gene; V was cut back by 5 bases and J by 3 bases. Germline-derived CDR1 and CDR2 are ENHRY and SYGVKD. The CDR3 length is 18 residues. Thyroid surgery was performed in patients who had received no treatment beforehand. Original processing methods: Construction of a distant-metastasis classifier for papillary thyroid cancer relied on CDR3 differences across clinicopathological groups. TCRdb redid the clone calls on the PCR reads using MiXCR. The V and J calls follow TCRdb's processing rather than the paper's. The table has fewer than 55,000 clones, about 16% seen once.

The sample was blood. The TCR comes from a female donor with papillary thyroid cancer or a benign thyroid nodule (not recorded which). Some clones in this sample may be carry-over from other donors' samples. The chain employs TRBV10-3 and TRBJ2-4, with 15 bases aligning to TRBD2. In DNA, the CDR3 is TGTGCCATCAGTTCTGGACTAGCGGGGGGGTCTGACAAAAACATTCAGTACTTC. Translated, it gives CAISSGLAGGSDKNIQYF.